The clone carrying this T cell receptor (beta chain) was recorded at least ten times. The antigen is undetermined. This record belongs to a study of Graves' ophthalmopathy and Graves' hyperthyroidism. General study findings and limits: From stable hyperthyroidism, ophthalmopathy was separated by a 13-signature model with just under 90% sensitivity and approximately 81% specificity.

The CDR3 runs 18 residues. Germline V gene sequence: CDR1 DFQATT, CDR2 SNEGSKA (reference sequence). The trim removed 0 bases at V and 5 bases at J, leaving 17 bases unmatched. The study amplified TCR beta CDR3 regions using RNA transcripts. HTBI primers were used in a first-round RT-PCR, which preceded a second-round multiplex PCR. TCRdb reprocessed the multiplex PCR reads with MiXCR, giving one entry per CDR3 protein. This sample yields around 1.1 million distinct CDR3 sequences, of which less than 45% are seen a single time; 8.5% to 14% belongs to the top ten. Participants with hyperthyroidism, aged 18 to 65, were newly diagnosed with under 2 months' duration.

Sequenced sample: peripheral blood or thyroid tissue (not recorded which). The chain joins TRBV20-1 to TRBJ2-5; TRBD2 matches 8 bases. This receptor was taken from an adult man with Graves' hyperthyroidism. As DNA, the CDR3 is TGCAGTGCTAGAGATACGCTGGGTTCAGCGGGAGACCGGGAGACCCAGTACTTC. It specifies CSARDTLGSAGDRETQYF.